This paragraph covers one T cell receptor (beta chain) sequence. The record originates from a study of blood T cells in healthy people across ages. CDR3 length: 12 amino acids. V lost 3 bases to trimming and J lost 11 bases; unmatched junction nucleotides: 6. The germline V gene has CDR1 SEHNR and CDR2 FQNEAQ (reference sequence). PCR was performed a second time for about 6 to 11 cycles using a sample-barcoded 5' primer and a J-beta primer mix. TCRdb reanalysed the 5' RACE reads using MiXCR and keeps one entry per CDR3 protein. The sample yields some 1,000,000 distinct CDR3 sequences, around 27% seen once. These data were likewise used in another study, on T cells of mothers and their children. That source adds: Researchers found no T cell clones that were persistent and microchimeric.

The receptor's source is a girl between 2 and 10 years old in good health. This chain links TRBV7-9 with TRBJ2-5, with 7 bases identical to TRBD2. Sequenced: blood. The CDR3 coding sequence is TGTGCCAGCAGCTTCCAGGCGGGAGAGCAGTACTTC. Amino acids: CASSFQAGEQYF.